A single sample is the source of the 20 T cell receptor beta chains below, sequenced in a study of vaccination effects on CD4 cells after COVID-19. Antigen specificity for these receptors is unknown. The method was immunoSEQ multiplex PCR; TCRdb's version includes in-frame clones alone and lacks a portion of them. The data contain 40,000 to 45,000 clones, 65% to 75% of them singletons. At the end of roughly 9 days of culture, CD4+ T cells were isolated. Either the mRNA-1273 or the BNT162b2 vaccine was given to participants as two doses. Sample: CD4+ T cells from PBMCs cultured without peptide, taken after COVID-19 vaccination. Source of these receptors: a human donor who received a COVID-19 vaccine.

This rearrangement joins TRBV29-1 to TRBJ2-1; a weak D match, TRBD2 (5 bases). Germline CDR1 reads SQVTM; CDR2 reads ANQGSEA. Deletions cut 7 bases from V and 6 bases from J, with 16 bases between. The CDR3 sequence is 13 residues long. CDR3 protein: CSGSGPRVNEQFF. The DNA for the CDR3 is TGCAGCGGGAGCGGTCCGAGAGTCAATGAGCAGTTCTTC.

V usage is TRBV19 and J usage is TRBJ2-7; D is possibly TRBD2 (6 bases). The CDR3 runs 14 residues. The V gene's germline CDR1 is LNHDA and CDR2 SQIVND (reference sequence). V was shortened by 7 bases and J by 2 bases, with 15 bases between the two germline ends. The CDR3 nucleotides read TGTGCCAGTAACGGCCTAGGAGGGACCTACGAGCAGTACTTC. This codes for CASNGLGGTYEQYF.

The chain has TRBV18 and TRBJ1-1; D is undetermined. There are 11 residues in the CDR3. V lost 1 base and J lost 7, with 4 bases in between. Germline values: CDR1 KGHSH, CDR2 LQKENI. In nucleotides, the CDR3 is TGTGCCAGCTCACCACAGGGTGAAGCTTTCTTT. It specifies CASSPQGEAFF. Drawing the rest from reference TRBV18 and TRBJ1-1, the complete variable domain is NAGVMQNPRHLVRRRGQEARLRCSPMKGHSHVYWYRQLPEEGLKFMVYLQKENIIDESGMPKERFSAEFPKEGPSILRIQQVVRGDSAAYFCASSPQGEAFFGQGTRLTVV.

The chain has TRBV5-1 and TRBJ2-2; 9 bases are a match to TRBD2. The CDR3 runs to 15 residues. Germline V gene data show CDR1 as SGHRS and CDR2 as YFSETQ. Trimming at V came to 2 bases and at J to 6 bases, leaving 5 bases not matched to a gene. CDR3 coding DNA: TGCGCCAGCAGCTTCAGTAGCGGGGGCCCCGGGGAGCTGTTTTTT. Protein sequence: CASSFSSGGPGELFF.

The CDR3 region is CASSHLVPHDGVTEAFF. The CDR3 DNA reads TGTGCCAGCAGCCATTTAGTTCCTCACGACGGGGTCACTGAAGCTTTCTTT. V usage is TRBV3-1 (or the pseudogene TRBV3-2) and J usage is TRBJ1-1; D is undetermined. Germline assignment: CDR1 LGHDT and CDR2 YNNKEL (reference sequence). This CDR3 comprises 17 residues. The V and J ends lost 3 bases and 4 bases respectively, with 21 bases between them.

V is TRBV6-5 and J is TRBJ1-2; 8 nucleotides match TRBD1. CDR3 length: 11 amino acids. The V and J ends lost 8 bases and 4 bases, in that order; junction bases with no gene match: 0. Per the germline V gene, CDR1 is MNHEY and CDR2 is SVGAGI. CDR3 sequence: CASGQGYGYTF. The CDR3 DNA reads as TGTGCCAGCGGACAGGGCTATGGCTACACCTTC.

This clone was seen a handful of times. This chain joins TRBV18 and TRBJ2-5; D uncertain. The V end was cut by 3 bases, the J end by 5 bases, with 16 bases between. The CDR3 contains 15 residues. CDR1 is KGHSH, CDR2 LQKENI, per germline. Written as DNA, the CDR3 is TGTGCCAGCTCACCCCGCCCCCCGGGCCGGGAGACCCAGTACTTC. It yields the protein CASSPRPPGRETQYF.

The chain joins TRBV13 to TRBJ2-2, with D perhaps matching TRBD2 (5 bases). Germline V CDR1 and CDR2: PRHDT, FYEKMQ (reference sequence). The CDR3 spans 18 residues. The V end was cut by 4 bases, the J end by 1 base, with 19 bases between. CDR3 residues: CASSSKDLASKNTGELFF. CDR3 bases: TGTGCCAGCAGCTCCAAAGATCTAGCTAGCAAGAACACCGGGGAGCTGTTTTTT.

The rearrangement joins TRBV7-2 to TRBJ2-7, with D unresolved. CDR3 size: 13 residues. Germline loops: CDR1 SGHTA, CDR2 FQGNSA. With 2 bases removed from V and 4 bases from J, the gap between germline ends came to 9 bases. This CDR3 reads CASSLPASYEQYF. In DNA form, the CDR3 reads TGTGCCAGCAGCTTACCAGCTTCTTACGAGCAGTACTTC.

In nucleotides, the CDR3 is TGTGCCAGCAGCTTAGTCCCTAGCCCTACAGATACGCAGTATTTT. This codes for CASSLVPSPTDTQYF. V usage is TRBV7-6 and J usage is TRBJ2-3; possible D gene TRBD2, 5 bases. V dropped 1 base and J dropped 3 bases, with 11 bases sitting between them. The CDR3 is made up of 15 amino acids. Germline V CDR1 and CDR2: SGHVS, FNYEAQ.

This chain joins TRBV10-1 and TRBJ2-3; a possible D gene is TRBD1 (5 bases). The germline V gene has CDR1 WNHNN and CDR2 SYGVQD (reference sequence). V was clipped by 6 bases and J by 3 bases, with 13 bases between them. The CDR3 runs to 14 residues. The CDR3 is CASSQGHATDTQYF. Written as DNA, the CDR3 is TGCGCCAGCAGCCAAGGACATGCAACAGATACGCAGTATTTT.

The chain recombines TRBV24-1 with TRBJ1-5; tentatively, D is TRBD1 (5 bases). The V gene's germline CDR1 is KGHDR and CDR2 SFDVKD. There are 15 residues in the CDR3. Between the trimmed V and J ends, which lost 5 bases and 0 bases, there was a span of 10 bases. The DNA of the CDR3 is TGTGCCACCAGTGCAGGGCGACATAGCAATCAGCCCCAGCATTTT. Translating gives CATSAGRHSNQPQHF.

The chain carries TRBV6-6 and TRBJ2-2; 11 nucleotides line up with TRBD1. The ends lost 6 bases at V and 4 bases at J; junction bases unmatched: 4. CDR1 is MNHNY and CDR2 is SVGAGI in the germline V gene (reference sequence). This CDR3 has 15 amino acids. As DNA, the CDR3 is TGTGCCAGCAGAGAGGGACAGGGGGGCACCGGGGAGCTGTTTTTT. Its protein product is CASREGQGGTGELFF.

V is TRBV6-5 and J is TRBJ2-5; 7 nucleotides line up with TRBD2. The J segment lost 2 bases and the V segment lost 2 bases, leaving 8 bases of the junction unmatched. The CDR3 is 16 amino acids. Per germline, CDR1 MNHEY and CDR2 SVGAGI. As DNA, the CDR3 is TGTGCCAGCAGTTACGGTCCCGGGCGGGGGCAAGAGACCCAGTACTTC. This gives the protein CASSYGPGRGQETQYF.

V gene TRBV6-5 combines with J gene TRBJ2-7; D is undetermined. V dropped 8 bases and J dropped 6 bases, with 11 bases sitting between them. CDR1 is MNHEY and CDR2 is SVGAGI in the germline V gene. The CDR3 runs 11 residues. DNA for the CDR3: TGTGCCAGCCTTCAAAACTCCGAGCAGTACTTC. Amino acid sequence: CASLQNSEQYF.

The chain uses TRBV5-4 and TRBJ2-7; no firm D call. The V end was cut by 4 bases, the J end by 3 bases, with 11 bases between. Germline loops: CDR1 SGHNT, CDR2 YYREEE (reference sequence). This CDR3 has 13 amino acids. The CDR3 DNA reads as TGTGCCAGCAGCCATCCGTCCAGCTACGAGCAGTACTTC. This encodes CASSHPSSYEQYF.

The gene calls are TRBV5-6 and TRBJ2-7; 10 nucleotides agree with TRBD1. Losses at the gene ends were 2 bases for V and 3 bases for J; bases not matched to a gene: 5. The CDR3 extends over 15 amino acids. The germline V gene has CDR1 SGHDT and CDR2 YYEEEE. The CDR3 region is CASSLGQGVFYEQYF. The CDR3 DNA sequence: TGTGCCAGCAGCTTAGGACAGGGGGTCTTCTACGAGCAGTACTTC.

The chain uses TRBV19 and TRBJ2-7; tentative D call: TRBD1 (6 bases). The germline gives CDR1 LNHDA, CDR2 SQIVND (reference sequence). The CDR3 extends over 15 amino acids. The ends were cut back, 3 bases at V and 3 bases at J, with 15 bases in the middle. As DNA, the CDR3 is TGTGCCAGTAGTATCCGACCTCGACAGGACTACGAGCAGTACTTC. Protein product: CASSIRPRQDYEQYF.

The CDR3 protein is CSVVKGADTEAFF. Here the CDR3 DNA reads TGCAGCGTTGTCAAGGGGGCGGACACTGAAGCTTTCTTT. The V call is TRBV29-1, the J call TRBJ1-1, with TRBD1 identical over 7 bases. The CDR3 extends over 13 amino acids. Per germline, CDR1 SQVTM and CDR2 ANQGSEA. The V gene end was trimmed by 4 bases and the J gene end by 3 bases; junction bases not matched to a gene: 5.

The rearrangement joins TRBV7-8 to TRBJ1-3; unclear D gene. This CDR3 comprises 19 residues. V gave up 0 bases and J gave up 4 bases, with 22 bases separating them. Per the germline V gene, CDR1 is SGHVS and CDR2 is FQNEAQ. The CDR3 spells CASSLARWTLSTGGNTIYF. CDR3 DNA sequence: TGTGCCAGCAGCTTAGCGAGATGGACGCTCTCTACGGGGGGAAACACCATATATTTT. The variable domain in full, completed from reference TRBV7-8 and TRBJ1-3, reads GAGVSQSPRYKVAKRGQDVALRCDPISGHVSLFWYQQALGQGPEFLTYFQNEAQLDKSGLPSDRFFAERPEGSVSTLKIQRTQQEDSAVYLCASSLARWTLSTGGNTIYFGEGSWLTVV.